This T cell receptor beta chain was recorded in a study of TIL therapy for anti-PD-1-resistant metastatic lung cancer. Documented time point: pre-treatment sample, taken before nivolumab and TIL therapy. Sequencing used immunoSEQ v3. Clones were read by immunoSEQ multiplex PCR, and TCRdb kept only the in-frame ones, dropping some. Counted here are tens of thousands of clones, 70% to 85% occurring once; the ten biggest clones make up around 15%. Sequencing was performed on blood, taken at baseline. The receptor was derived from a man between 65 and 85 years old with non-small cell lung cancer.

For the CDR3, the DNA is TGTGCCAGCAGCTTCCTGACTACCGAGGCGGATACGCAGTATTTT. Protein product: CASSFLTTEADTQYF. The chain joins TRBV7-9 to TRBJ2-3, with D tentatively TRBD2 (5 bases). The germline V gene has CDR1 SEHNR and CDR2 FQNEAQ (reference sequence). The CDR3 covers 15 residues. V was trimmed by 3 bases and J by 6 bases, leaving 16 bases between them.